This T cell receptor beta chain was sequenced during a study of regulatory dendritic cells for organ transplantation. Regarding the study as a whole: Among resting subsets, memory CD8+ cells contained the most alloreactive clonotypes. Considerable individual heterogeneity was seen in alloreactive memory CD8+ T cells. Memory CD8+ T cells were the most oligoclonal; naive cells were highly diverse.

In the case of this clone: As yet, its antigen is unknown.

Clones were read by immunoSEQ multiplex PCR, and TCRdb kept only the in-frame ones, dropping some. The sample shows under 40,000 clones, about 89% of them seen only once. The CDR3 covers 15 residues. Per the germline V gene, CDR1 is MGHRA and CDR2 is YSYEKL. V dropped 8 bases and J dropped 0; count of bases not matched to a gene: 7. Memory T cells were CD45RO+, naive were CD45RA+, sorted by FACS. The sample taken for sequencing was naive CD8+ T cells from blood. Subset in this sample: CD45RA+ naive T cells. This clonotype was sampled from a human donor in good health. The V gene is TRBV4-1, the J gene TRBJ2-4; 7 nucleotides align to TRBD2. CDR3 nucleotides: TGCGCCAGCCAGACCGGGGGGTTAGCCAAAAACATTCAGTACTTC. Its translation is CASQTGGLAKNIQYF.